These 6 T cell receptor beta chains were all obtained from the same sample, sequenced in a study of T cell clonality in common variable immunodeficiency. Here immunoSEQ multiplex PCR was the method, and the copy in TCRdb shows in-frame clones only, minus some. Observed in the sample are 15,000 to 20,000 clones, none of them singletons. Study results and caveats: Fewer deletions and N-nucleotide insertions were reportedly seen in common variable immunodeficiency TCR beta sequences.

No antigens are known for them. The sequencing sample was made of peripheral blood mononuclear cells. Every receptor here comes from a human donor with common variable immunodeficiency.

A few counts support this clone. The CDR3 end falls 3 residues outside the read, so it is completed with the germline J gene. This rearrangement joins TRBV11-1 to TRBJ2-5, with D perhaps TRBD2 (7 bases). The CDR3 length is 14 residues. V lost 5 bases to trimming and J lost 1 base, with 11 bases between them. Germline V gene sequence: CDR1 SGHAT, CDR2 FQDESV (reference sequence). The covered CDR3 bases are TGTGCCAGCAGCGGGGGGGCAGCCCAAGAGACC. Protein product: CASSGGAAQET. The full CDR3 sequence reads CASSGGAAQETQYF.

There are many counts of this clone. Sequencing ends 3 residues short of the CDR3 end; the germline J gene provides the rest. The chain joins TRBV4-2 to TRBJ1-6; possibly TRBD1 for D (5 bases). The V end lost 3 bases, the J end lost 7 bases, and 7 bases lay between the germline ends. The germline V gene encodes CDR1 LGHNA and CDR2 YNFKEQ. The CDR3 loop spans 13 amino acids. Partial CDR3 DNA: TGTGCCAGCAGCCAGGGGCAGAATTCACCC. Translation: CASSQGQNSP. The entire CDR3 protein is CASSQGQNSPLHF.

This clone was seen at least ten times. The read terminates 3 residues before the CDR3 end, so the remaining end is supplied by the germline J gene. The V call is TRBV2, the J call TRBJ1-1; no firm D call. There are 10 residues in the CDR3. Germline V gene sequence: CDR1 SNHLY, CDR2 FYNNEI. Deletions cut 6 bases from V and 7 bases from J, with 6 bases between. The part of the CDR3 DNA that was read is TGTGCCAGCAGGGGCATTGAA. It specifies CASRGIE. The full CDR3 sequence reads CASRGIEAFF.

Many counts were recorded for this clone. The germline gene is not matched at one end of the junction; a read error may be the cause. The read ends 3 residues early relative to the CDR3; the germline J gene fills the gap. The chain combines TRBV6-1 with TRBJ2-7; 11 nucleotides line up with TRBD2. CDR3 length: 17 amino acids. The germline V gene encodes CDR1 MNHNS and CDR2 SASEGT. The sequenced part of the CDR3 DNA is TGTGCCAGCAGAGAAGGAACTAGCGGGAGAGGGTCCTACGAG. Its translation: CASREGTSGRGSYE. The CDR3 as a whole reads CASREGTSGRGSYEQYF.

This clone was counted at least ten times. The read gets to within 3 residues of the CDR3 end, and the germline J gene fills in the rest. The rearrangement links TRBV30 to TRBJ2-3, with 11 bases matching TRBD2. Trimming removed 5 bases from V and 6 bases from J; junction bases left unmatched: 7. Germline V gene sequence: CDR1 GTSNPN, CDR2 SVGIG (reference sequence). This CDR3 spans 14 amino acids. Incomplete CDR3 DNA: TGTGCCTGGCTCCGACTAGCGGGAAGCGATACG. This encodes CAWLRLAGSDT. The whole CDR3 sequence is CAWLRLAGSDTQYF. Supplemented by reference TRBV30 and TRBJ2-3, the full variable domain reads SQTIHQWPATLVQPVGSPLSLECTVEGTSNPNLYWYRQAAGRGLQLLFYSVGIGQISSEVPQNLSASRPQDRQFILSSKKLLLSDSGFYLCAWLRLAGSDTQYFGPGTRLTVL.

The sample holds many counts of this clone. The read terminates 3 residues ahead of where the CDR3 ends, so the germline J gene completes it. This chain uses TRBV19 with TRBJ2-3; D is ambiguous. The V end lost 6 bases, the J end lost 4 bases, and 5 bases lay between the germline ends. Per the germline V gene, CDR1 is LNHDA and CDR2 is SQIVND (reference sequence). The CDR3 is made up of 11 amino acids. CDR3 amino acids: CASSISDTQYF. The covered CDR3 bases are TGTGCCAGTAGCATTTCAGATACG.